The table lists the clone carrying this T cell receptor (beta chain) with many counts. The source of the sample is a study of spatial heterogeneity in lung cancer. The germline V gene encodes CDR1 KGHSH and CDR2 LQKENI. This CDR3 is built from 16 residues. Trimming pared 0 bases from V and 7 bases from J, leaving 18 bases between. Indicated time point: sample taken at primary tumor resection. On each TCR cDNA molecule, a unique molecular identifier was present. Via MiXCR, TCRdb re-called the 5' RACE reads, giving one row per CDR3 protein. The table records some 38,000 distinct CDR3 sequences, around 3.1% of them present only once.

The chain carries TRBV18 and TRBJ1-1; TRBD1 might be the D (5 bases). The sample was normal lung tissue next to the tumor, taken at surgery. The receptor was isolated from a male donor with early-stage non-small cell lung cancer. This chain's CDR3 is CASSPPGGASAGEAFF. The CDR3 DNA follows: TGTGCCAGCTCACCACCGGGTGGGGCCTCCGCGGGTGAAGCTTTCTTT.